Listed below are T cell receptor beta chains from one sample, sequenced in a study of breast tumors, draining lymph nodes, adjacent tissues. TCRdb reanalysed the multiplex PCR reads using MiXCR and keeps one entry per CDR3 protein. The data contain around 290,000 distinct CDR3 sequences, 30% of them seen just once; the ten biggest clones take up 1.1%. The material sequenced was axillary lymph node tissue. Receptors originate from a female donor with breast cancer. Some clones in this sample may be carry-over from other donors' samples. CDR3s include the opening cysteine and the closing phenylalanine or tryptophan. Fields, in order: V gene, J gene, clone size, D gene, CDR3 DNA, CDR3 protein. The D gene is left open where the match is weak. The size entry is marked missing in some rows and otherwise reads once, few, many or a size class.

TRBV7-3	TRBJ2-3	many	NA	TGTGCCAGCAGCACTTATGGGGGGATGATGACAGATACGCAGTATTTT	CASSTYGGMMTDTQYF
TRBV24-1	TRBJ1-2	many	NA	TGTGCCACCAGCCAATGGGGGCGCTACACCTTC	CATSQWGRYTF
TRBV6-5	TRBJ1-2	NA	NA	TGTGCCAGCAGTTACTCGATACCGGGGAGTAACTATGGCTACACCTTC	CASSYSIPGSNYGYTF
TRBV6-5	TRBJ2-3	NA	NA	TGTGCCAGCAGCTTAGGGGAACACAGAGAGACGCAGTATTTT	CASSLGEHRETQYF
TRBV15	TRBJ2-5	many	NA	TGTGCCACCAGCTCGATAGCAAGCAGGGCAAAAGAGACCCAGTACTTC	CATSSIASRAKETQYF
TRBV11-2	TRBJ2-7	many	TRBD1	TGTGCCAGCAGCTTGTATCGACAGGGACGGGATTACGAGCAGTACTTC	CASSLYRQGRDYEQYF
TRBV7-8	TRBJ2-1	many	NA	TGTGCCAGCAGCCAGGGCAATAGCGAGAATGAGCAGTTCTTC	CASSQGNSENEQFF
TRBV6-5	TRBJ1-5	NA	NA	TGTGCCAGCAGTTCCTCCCACACCCCTAGCAATCAGCCCCAGCATTTT	CASSSSHTPSNQPQHF
TRBV6-5	TRBJ1-4	NA	NA	TGTGCCAGCAAGCCTCAGCGGGGGGGAAAACTGTTTTTT	CASKPQRGGKLFF
TRBV20-1	TRBJ2-3	many	TRBD1	TGCAGTGCTGGGACAGCAGATACGCAGTATTTT	CSAGTADTQYF
TRBV29-1	TRBJ1-1	NA	NA	TGCAGCGTTGCTCTGGGCACTGAAGCTTTCTTT	CSVALGTEAFF
TRBV4-2	TRBJ1-4	NA	TRBD1	TGTGCCAGCAGCCAAGATCGGACAGGGCAAAAACTGTTTTTT	CASSQDRTGQKLFF
TRBV11-2	TRBJ2-5	many	NA	TGTGCCAGCAGCACCCAAGGGGAGACCCAGTACTTC	CASSTQGETQYF
TRBV7-9	TRBJ2-1	many	NA	TGTGCCAGCAGCCATGAAAATCTCAATGAGCAGTTCTTC	CASSHENLNEQFF
TRBV20-1	TRBJ2-7	many	TRBD1	TGCAGTGCTCATACGGGGGACAGGACCTACGAGCAGTACTTC	CSAHTGDRTYEQYF
TRBV5-1	TRBJ2-1	many	NA	TGCGCCAGCAGCTTGGTGCTAACAGGGAGCCATGAGCAGTTCTTC	CASSLVLTGSHEQFF
TRBV11-3	TRBJ2-7	many	TRBD2	TGTGCCAGCAGCTCACTAGCGGGAGGGCCTACGTTCGAGCAGTACTTC	CASSSLAGGPTFEQYF
TRBV29-1	TRBJ2-7	many	NA	TGCAGCGTGCATGACTCAGCCTACGAGCAGTACTTC	CSVHDSAYEQYF
TRBV11-3	TRBJ2-7	many	NA	TGTGCCAGCAGTTCAAGTCCTAGTCTGGCCGAGCAGTACTTC	CASSSSPSLAEQYF
TRBV24-1	TRBJ2-1	many	TRBD2	TGTGCCACCAGTGACCCAGGGGGGACTAGCGGATACAATGAGCAGTTCTTC	CATSDPGGTSGYNEQFF
TRBV19	TRBJ1-5	many	NA	TGTGCCAGTAACGCAGGAGGGAATGGGCAGCCCCAGCATTTT	CASNAGGNGQPQHF
TRBV10-1	TRBJ1-6	NA	NA	TGCGCCAGCAGTTTACAGGAGCTTGATAATTCACCCCTCCACTTT	CASSLQELDNSPLHF
TRBV6-6	TRBJ2-5	NA	NA	TGTGCCAGCAACTGGGCGGTGGCTAGCAGCCCGGGGGCAGAGACCCAGTACTTC	CASNWAVASSPGAETQYF
TRBV29-1	TRBJ2-3	many	TRBD2	TGCAGCGCCCGGGGGATGACTAGCGGGAGCACAGATACGCAGTATTTT	CSARGMTSGSTDTQYF
TRBV5-6	TRBJ2-7	many	NA	TGCGCCAGCAGCTTGGGACGACTATCCTACGAGCAGTACTTC	CASSLGRLSYEQYF
TRBV7-9	TRBJ1-2	once	TRBD1	TGTGCCAGCAGCCCCACAGCGCAGGGGGCTCCTAACTATGGCTACACCTTC	CASSPTAQGAPNYGYTF
TRBV13	TRBJ1-3	few	TRBD1	TGTGCCAGCCAAACCGGGACAGGGGTCTCTGGAAACACCATATATTTT	CASQTGTGVSGNTIYF
TRBV7-8	TRBJ2-3	NA	TRBD2	TGTGCCAGCAGCTCGGGACTAGCGGGAGGCGAAACAGATACGCAGTATTTT	CASSSGLAGGETDTQYF
TRBV6-5	TRBJ1-4	NA	NA	TGTGCCAGCACTCCGACCGGGACCCGGAATGAAAAACTGTTTTTT	CASTPTGTRNEKLFF
TRBV6-5	TRBJ2-7	many	TRBD1	TGTGCCAGTACAGGGGGCGCGCCCTACGAGCAGTACTTC	CASTGGAPYEQYF
TRBV6-4	TRBJ1-1	NA	NA	TGTGCCAGGAGACCGCGTGGGAACACTGAAGCTTTCTTT	CARRPRGNTEAFF
TRBV12-3/TRBV12-4	TRBJ2-1	few	TRBD2	TGTGCCAGCCGACCTCTAGCGGGAGTAGGGGATGAGCAGTTCTTC	CASRPLAGVGDEQFF
TRBV6-6	TRBJ2-7	NA	TRBD1	TGTGCCAGCAGTCCCCGACAGGGTCATTCCTACGAGCAGTACTTC	CASSPRQGHSYEQYF
TRBV18	TRBJ2-5	many	NA	TGTGCCAGCTCACCACCGAGTCCGGCCCAGTACTTC	CASSPPSPAQYF
TRBV28	TRBJ1-5	NA	NA	TGTGCCTCCCTCGGGGTGGGCAATCAGCCCCAGCATTTT	CASLGVGNQPQHF
TRBV19	TRBJ2-1	NA	TRBD2	TGTGCCAGTAGTATAGAAACTAGCGGGAGGCCTTACAATGAGCAGTTCTTC	CASSIETSGRPYNEQFF
TRBV6-2/TRBV6-3	TRBJ1-5	many	NA	TGTGCCAGCAGTAATCTGGACCAACAGCCCCAGCATTTT	CASSNLDQQPQHF
TRBV10-3	TRBJ2-5	many	TRBD2	TGTGCCATCAGTGAGTCGACGACTAGCGGCCAAGAGACCCAGTACTTC	CAISESTTSGQETQYF
TRBV6-5	TRBJ1-3	NA	NA	TGTGCCAGCAGTTACTTGGGACCACTATCTGGAGACACCATATATTTT	CASSYLGPLSGDTIYF
TRBV20-1	TRBJ1-4	NA	NA	TGCAGTGCAACCCTCCTTCAAGTTGTAACTAATGAAAAACTGTCTTTT	CSATLLQVVTNEKLSF
TRBV3-1	TRBJ2-7	few	NA	TGTGCCAGCAGCCAAAGAGGTGGGCAGTTCAGCGTCTACGAGCAGTACTTC	CASSQRGGQFSVYEQYF
TRBV6-1	TRBJ1-2	many	NA	TGTGCCAGCAGTGAGGGTTTCAGGGATGGCTACACCTTC	CASSEGFRDGYTF
TRBV12-5	TRBJ2-5	many	NA	TGTGCTAGTGGTTTGCAGGGTGGTGAGACCCAGTACTTC	CASGLQGGETQYF
TRBV5-5	TRBJ2-1	NA	TRBD1	TGTGCCAGCAGCTTGGGGACAGGGGGTCCCAATGAGCAGTTCTTC	CASSLGTGGPNEQFF
TRBV11-2	TRBJ2-1	NA	NA	TGTGCCAGCAGTCTAGACAATGAGCCGTTCTTC	CASSLDNEPFF
TRBV7-2	TRBJ2-7	many	NA	TGTGCCAGCAGCTTCGACAGGAGCTCCTACGAGCAGTACTTC	CASSFDRSSYEQYF
TRBV5-4	TRBJ2-3	few	TRBD1	TGTGCCAGCAGACTCGGACAGGCTACAGATACGCAGTATTTT	CASRLGQATDTQYF
TRBV5-1	TRBJ1-6	NA	NA	TGCGCCAGCAGGACGGGGGCTAGTTCACCCCTCCACTTT	CASRTGASSPLHF
TRBV25-1	TRBJ1-6	few	NA	TGTGCCAACATGGGACGATCGTATTCACCCCTCCACTTT	CANMGRSYSPLHF
TRBV6-5	TRBJ2-5	NA	NA	TGTGCCAGCAGTAGGGCAGCGGCACAAGAGACCCAGTACTTC	CASSRAAAQETQYF
TRBV12-3/TRBV12-4	TRBJ2-1	NA	TRBD2	TGTGCCAGCAGTCGCATGGCTAGCGGTAACAATGAGCAGTTCTTC	CASSRMASGNNEQFF
TRBV20-1	TRBJ1-3	NA	NA	TGCAGTGCGAGGCCCTGGGAAAACACCACATATTTT	CSARPWENTTYF
TRBV7-2	TRBJ1-1	NA	NA	TGTGCCAGCAGCTTATTTTGGGGGAACACTGAAGCTTTCTTT	CASSLFWGNTEAFF
TRBV19	TRBJ2-2	NA	TRBD1	TGTGCCAGTAGTACTACCCGTGCCACAGGGGGGACCCCCCCCGGGGAGCTGTTTTTT	CASSTTRATGGTPPGELFF